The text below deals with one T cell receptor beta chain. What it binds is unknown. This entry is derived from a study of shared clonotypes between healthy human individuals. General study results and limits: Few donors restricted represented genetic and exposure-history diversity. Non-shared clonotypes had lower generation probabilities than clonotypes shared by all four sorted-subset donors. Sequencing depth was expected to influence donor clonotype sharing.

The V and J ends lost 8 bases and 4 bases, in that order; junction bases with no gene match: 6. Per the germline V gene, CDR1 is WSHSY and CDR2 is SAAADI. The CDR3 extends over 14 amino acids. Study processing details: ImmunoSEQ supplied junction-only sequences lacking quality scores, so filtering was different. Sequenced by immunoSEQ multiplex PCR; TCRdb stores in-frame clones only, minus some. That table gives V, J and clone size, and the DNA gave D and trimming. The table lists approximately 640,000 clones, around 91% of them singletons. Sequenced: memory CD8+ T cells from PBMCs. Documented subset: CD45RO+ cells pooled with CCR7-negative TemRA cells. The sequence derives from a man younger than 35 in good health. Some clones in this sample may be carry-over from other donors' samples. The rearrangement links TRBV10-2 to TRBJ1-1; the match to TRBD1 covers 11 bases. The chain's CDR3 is CASLPGQGGTEAFF. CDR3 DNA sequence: TGCGCCAGCTTGCCGGGACAGGGGGGCACTGAAGCTTTCTTT.